These T cell receptor beta chains were read from a single sample in a study of shared clonotypes between healthy human individuals. Here immunoSEQ multiplex PCR was the method, and the copy in TCRdb shows in-frame clones only, minus some. The sample includes under 1,100,000 clones, about 74% seen only once; the top ten take roughly 1.5%. The sample consisted of memory CD4+ T cells sorted from blood. These receptor sequences come from a man aged 18 to 30 in good health. Each CDR3 is given with its conserved first and last residue. D genes are given only for firm matches. Where a row states a size, it is once, few, many or the class of an expanded clone; other rows omit it.

D gene	V gene	clone size	J gene	CDR3 DNA	CDR3 protein
-	TRBV5-4	-	TRBJ2-1	TGTGCCAGCAGCTTGGGTGGGCGGGGACTCTCCTACAATGAGCAGTTCTTC	CASSLGGRGLSYNEQFF
TRBD2	TRBV7-2	many	TRBJ2-3	TGTGCCAGCAGCTTACAGGCTAGCGGGAGCACAGATACGCAGTATTTT	CASSLQASGSTDTQYF
-	TRBV5-1	-	TRBJ1-1	TGCGCCAGCAGCTTGTCACCCGGCTCAAACACTGAAGCTTTCTTT	CASSLSPGSNTEAFF
-	TRBV7-8	once	TRBJ1-1	TGTGCCAGCAGCTTTGCACAGGGTATGAACACTGAAGCTTTCTTT	CASSFAQGMNTEAFF
-	TRBV4-1	-	TRBJ2-2	TGCGCCAGCAGCCAAAGACAGGACCTGGCCACCGGGGAGCTGTTTTTT	CASSQRQDLATGELFF
-	TRBV12-5	-	TRBJ2-6	TGTGCTAGTGGCCGACTCTCTGGGGCCAACGTCCTGACTTTC	CASGRLSGANVLTF
-	TRBV28	-	TRBJ2-5	TGTGCCAGCAGTTCTGGGACCTTAGGGGAGACCCAGTACTTC	CASSSGTLGETQYF
-	TRBV11-2	-	TRBJ1-4	TGTGCCAGCAGCCGCCTACTTGAAAAACTGTTTTTT	CASSRLLEKLFF
-	TRBV9	-	TRBJ2-3	TGTGCCAGCGGACGCACAGATACGCAGTATTTT	CASGRTDTQYF
-	TRBV18	-	TRBJ1-2	TGTGCCAGCTCACCACCTACTACTGGAGCTAACTATGGCTACACCTTC	CASSPPTTGANYGYTF
-	TRBV5-1	-	TRBJ2-2	TGCGCCAGCATGAGGGGAGACACCGGGGAGCTGTTTTTT	CASMRGDTGELFF
-	TRBV5-1	-	TRBJ2-7	TGCGCCAGCAGCTTGGGGGGTGGCGGAGTGACCTCCTACGAGCAGTACTTC	CASSLGGGGVTSYEQYF
TRBD1	TRBV7-9	-	TRBJ2-2	TGTGCCAGCAGCTCGGGACAGGGTTTAACCGGGGAGCTGTTTTTT	CASSSGQGLTGELFF
-	TRBV28	-	TRBJ1-6	TGTGCCAGCAGTTTATGGGGAGGGGTAATCGGTAATTCACCCCTCCACTTT	CASSLWGGVIGNSPLHF
TRBD2	TRBV10-3	few	TRBJ2-2	TGTGCCATCAAAGATAGCGGGGCAGAAGGGGAGCTGTTTTTT	CAIKDSGAEGELFF
TRBD2	TRBV11-3	once	TRBJ2-1	TGTGCCAGCAGCTTACGTGGTAGCGGGAGTGGCAATGAGCAGTTCTTC	CASSLRGSGSGNEQFF
TRBD2	TRBV2	-	TRBJ2-3	TGTGCCAGCAGTGAACGGCTGCCTCAGCGGGGTGGCACAGATACGCAGTATTTT	CASSERLPQRGGTDTQYF
-	TRBV20-1	-	TRBJ2-5	TGCAGTGCTCGGCCCGGGGAGACCCAGTACTTC	CSARPGETQYF
-	TRBV5-1	-	TRBJ2-7	TGCGCCAGCAGCTTGGTCGGACAGTACTTTTACTTC	CASSLVGQYFYF
-	TRBV2	-	TRBJ1-1	TGTGCCAGCAGTGGACACCTGAACACTGAAGCTTTCTTT	CASSGHLNTEAFF
-	TRBV9	few	TRBJ2-6	TGTGCCAGCAGCGTAGGTGGCTCTGGGGCCAACGTCCTGACTTTC	CASSVGGSGANVLTF
-	TRBV5-1	-	TRBJ1-2	TGTGCCAGCAGCCTAAATACAAGGGTAAACTATGGCTACACCTTC	CASSLNTRVNYGYTF
-	TRBV5-4	-	TRBJ2-1	TGTGCCAGCAGCATAAACAATGAGCAGTTCTTC	CASSINNEQFF
-	TRBV5-4	-	TRBJ2-5	TGTGCCAGCAGCTTGGCCAGGACCCAAGAGACCCAGTACTTC	CASSLARTQETQYF
-	TRBV19	-	TRBJ2-7	TGTGCCAGTAGTACCACACCCGCCTACGAGCAGTACTTC	CASSTTPAYEQYF
-	TRBV9	-	TRBJ1-2	TGTGCCAGCAGCCCGAGCCTATTCAGGGAAGACTATGGCTACACCTTC	CASSPSLFREDYGYTF
-	TRBV28	-	TRBJ1-6	TGTGCCAGCAGTTTGAGGGGGGCTAATTCACCCCTCCACTTT	CASSLRGANSPLHF
TRBD1	TRBV5-1	many	TRBJ2-3	TGCGCCAGCCAGAAGGGGGCCCCTAGCACAGATACGCAGTATTTT	CASQKGAPSTDTQYF
-	TRBV11-2	-	TRBJ1-3	TGTGCCAGCAGGGGACTGGTGGAGGACACCATATATTTT	CASRGLVEDTIYF
TRBD1	TRBV6-6	-	TRBJ2-3	TGTGCCAGCAGTTACGGACAGGGGGCAGATACGCAGTATTTT	CASSYGQGADTQYF
-	TRBV19	once	TRBJ1-5	TGTGCCAGTAAAGAGGCCGCCAGCAATCAGCCCCAGCATTTT	CASKEAASNQPQHF
-	TRBV11-3	-	TRBJ2-2	TGTGCCAGCAGCCGGGACGGCAACACCGGGGAGCTGTTTTTT	CASSRDGNTGELFF
-	TRBV5-6	-	TRBJ1-6	TGTGCCAGCAGCTTTCAAAGCTCCTATAATTCACCCCTCCACTTT	CASSFQSSYNSPLHF
-	TRBV28	-	TRBJ2-5	TGTGCCAGCAGTCATCCACAAGAGACCCAGTACTTC	CASSHPQETQYF
TRBD2	TRBV10-1	-	TRBJ2-5	TGCGCCAGCAGTGCCGGTGTGGCGGGAGGACACCAAGAGACCCAGTACTTC	CASSAGVAGGHQETQYF
TRBD2	TRBV7-3	-	TRBJ2-5	TGTGCCAGCAGCAGACTAGCGGGGGCAGGAGAGACCCAGTACTTC	CASSRLAGAGETQYF
-	TRBV9	-	TRBJ2-7	TGTGCCAACGAGAACAGGGAGCCCGCCTACGAGCAGTACTTC	CANENREPAYEQYF
TRBD1	TRBV29-1	few	TRBJ1-5	TGCAGCTTTGCGACAGGGGCCAATCAGCCCCAGCATTTT	CSFATGANQPQHF
-	TRBV7-8	-	TRBJ2-3	TGTGCCAGCAGCGCAGGGGACCACACAGATACGCAGTATTTT	CASSAGDHTDTQYF
TRBD1	TRBV18	few	TRBJ1-6	TGTGCCAGCTCAGAAACGGGACAGGGGTATTGGCCCTATAATTCACCCCTCCACTTT	CASSETGQGYWPYNSPLHF
-	TRBV7-9	-	TRBJ2-1	TGTGCCAGCAGCTTAGCGGGAGTTGGGTACAATGAGCAGTTCTTC	CASSLAGVGYNEQFF
-	TRBV6-5	-	TRBJ1-5	TGTGCCAGCAGTTACAGGAGGAGCAATCAGCCCCAGCATTTT	CASSYRRSNQPQHF